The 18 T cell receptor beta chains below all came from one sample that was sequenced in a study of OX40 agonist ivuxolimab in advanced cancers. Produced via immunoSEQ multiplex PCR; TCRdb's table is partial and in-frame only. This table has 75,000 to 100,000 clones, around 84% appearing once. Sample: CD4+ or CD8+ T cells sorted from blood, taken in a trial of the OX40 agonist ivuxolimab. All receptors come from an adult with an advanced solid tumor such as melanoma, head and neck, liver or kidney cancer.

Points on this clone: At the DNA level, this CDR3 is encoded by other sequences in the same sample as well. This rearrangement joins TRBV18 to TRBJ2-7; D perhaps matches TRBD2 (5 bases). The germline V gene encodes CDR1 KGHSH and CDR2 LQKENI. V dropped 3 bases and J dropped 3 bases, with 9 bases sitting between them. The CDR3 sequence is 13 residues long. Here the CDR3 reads CASSPPGSYEQYF. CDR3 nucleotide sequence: TGTGCCAGCTCACCTCCGGGGAGCTACGAGCAGTACTTC.

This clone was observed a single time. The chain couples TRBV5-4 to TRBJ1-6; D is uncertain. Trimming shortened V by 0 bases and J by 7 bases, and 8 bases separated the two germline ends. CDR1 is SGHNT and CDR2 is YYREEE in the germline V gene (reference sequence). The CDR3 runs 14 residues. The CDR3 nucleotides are TGTGCCAGCAGCTTGGAAGCCTTGAATTCACCCCTCCACTTT. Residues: CASSLEALNSPLHF.

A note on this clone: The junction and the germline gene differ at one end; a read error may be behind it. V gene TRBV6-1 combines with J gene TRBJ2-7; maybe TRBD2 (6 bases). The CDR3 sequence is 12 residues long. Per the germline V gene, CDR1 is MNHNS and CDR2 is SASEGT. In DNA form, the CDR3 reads TGTGCCAGCAGGGAGGTTGGGCGGGACCCGTTCTTC. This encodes CASREVGRDPFF.

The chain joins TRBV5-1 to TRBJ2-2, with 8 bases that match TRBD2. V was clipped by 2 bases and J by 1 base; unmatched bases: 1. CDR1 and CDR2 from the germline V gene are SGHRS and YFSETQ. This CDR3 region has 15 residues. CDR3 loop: CASSLAGENTGELFF. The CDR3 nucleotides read TGCGCCAGCAGCTTAGCGGGGGAGAACACCGGGGAGCTGTTTTTT.

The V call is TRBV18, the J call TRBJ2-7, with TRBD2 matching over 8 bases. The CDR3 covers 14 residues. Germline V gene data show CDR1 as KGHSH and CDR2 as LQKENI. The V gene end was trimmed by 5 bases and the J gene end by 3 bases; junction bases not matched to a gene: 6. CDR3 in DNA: TGTGCCAGCTCAGCGCCGGGACTAGTCTACGAGCAGTACTTC. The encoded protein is CASSAPGLVYEQYF.

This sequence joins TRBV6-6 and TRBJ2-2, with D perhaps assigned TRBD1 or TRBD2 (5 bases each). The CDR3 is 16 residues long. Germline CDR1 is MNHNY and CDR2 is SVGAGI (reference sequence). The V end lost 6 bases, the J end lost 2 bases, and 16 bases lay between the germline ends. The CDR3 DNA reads TGTGCCAGCAGGAGAACGGGGCAGGGTAACACCGGGGAGCTGTTTTTT. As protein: CASRRTGQGNTGELFF.

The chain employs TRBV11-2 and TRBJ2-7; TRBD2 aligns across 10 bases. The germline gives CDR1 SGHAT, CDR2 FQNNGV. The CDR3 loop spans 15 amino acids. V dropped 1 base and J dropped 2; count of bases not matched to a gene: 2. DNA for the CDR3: TGTGCCAGCAGCTTAGGCCTAGCGGGAGCCTACGAGCAGTACTTC. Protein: CASSLGLAGAYEQYF.

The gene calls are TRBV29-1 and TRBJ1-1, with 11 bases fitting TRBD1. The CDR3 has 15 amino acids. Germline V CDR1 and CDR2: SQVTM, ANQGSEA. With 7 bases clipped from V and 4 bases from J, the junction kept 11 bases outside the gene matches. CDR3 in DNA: TGCAGCGGGAAAGCCTGGACAGGGGGCGGCACTGAAGCTTTCTTT. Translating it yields CSGKAWTGGGTEAFF.

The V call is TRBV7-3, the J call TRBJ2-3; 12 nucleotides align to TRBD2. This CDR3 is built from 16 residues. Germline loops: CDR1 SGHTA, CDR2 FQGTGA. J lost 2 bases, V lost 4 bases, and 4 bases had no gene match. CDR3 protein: CASSSRTSGITDTQYF. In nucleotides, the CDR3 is TGTGCCAGCAGCTCCAGGACTAGCGGGATCACAGATACGCAGTATTTT.

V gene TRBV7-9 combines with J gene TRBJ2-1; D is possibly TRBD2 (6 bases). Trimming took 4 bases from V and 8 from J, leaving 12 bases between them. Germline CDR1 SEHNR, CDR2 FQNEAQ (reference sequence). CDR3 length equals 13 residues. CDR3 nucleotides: TGTGCCAGCAGCTCGGAGGGCGGGGATGAGCAGTTCTTC. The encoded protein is CASSSEGGDEQFF.

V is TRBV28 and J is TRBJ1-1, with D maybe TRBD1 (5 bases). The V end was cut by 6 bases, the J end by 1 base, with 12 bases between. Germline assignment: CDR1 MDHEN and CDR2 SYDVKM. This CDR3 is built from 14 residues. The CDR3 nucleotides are TGTGCCAGCAGGCCAACACAGGCGAACACTGAAGCTTTCTTT. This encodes CASRPTQANTEAFF.

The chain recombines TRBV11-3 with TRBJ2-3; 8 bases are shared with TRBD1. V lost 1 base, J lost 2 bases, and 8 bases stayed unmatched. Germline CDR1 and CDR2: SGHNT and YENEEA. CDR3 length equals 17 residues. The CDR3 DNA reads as TGTGCCAGCAGCTTAGGGAACGGACAGGGTACCACAGATACGCAGTATTTT. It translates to CASSLGNGQGTTDTQYF. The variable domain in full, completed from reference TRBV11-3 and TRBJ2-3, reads EAGVVQSPRYKIIEKKQPVAFWCNPISGHNTLYWYLQNLGQGPELLIRYENEEAVDDSQLPKDRFSAERLKGVDSTLKIQPAELGDSAVYLCASSLGNGQGTTDTQYFGPGTRLTVL.

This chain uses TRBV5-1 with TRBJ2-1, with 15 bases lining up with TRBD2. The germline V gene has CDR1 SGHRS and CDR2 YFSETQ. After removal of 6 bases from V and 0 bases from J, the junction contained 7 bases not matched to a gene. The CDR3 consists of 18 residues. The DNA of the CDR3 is TGCGCCAGCACCGGGACTAGCGGGAGGACCCTCTCCTACAATGAGCAGTTCTTC. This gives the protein CASTGTSGRTLSYNEQFF. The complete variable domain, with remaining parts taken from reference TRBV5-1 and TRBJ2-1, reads KAGVTQTPRYLIKTRGQQVTLSCSPISGHRSVSWYQQTPGQGLQFLFEYFSETQRNKGNFPGRFSGRQFSNSRSEMNVSTLELGDSALYLCASTGTSGRTLSYNEQFFGPGTRLTVL.

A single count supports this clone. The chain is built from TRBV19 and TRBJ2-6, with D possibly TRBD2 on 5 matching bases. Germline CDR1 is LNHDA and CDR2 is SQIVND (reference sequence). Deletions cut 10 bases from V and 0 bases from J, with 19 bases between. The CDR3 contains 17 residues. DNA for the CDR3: TGTGCCACCCTATCCCTTAGCGTAGACTCTGGGGCCAACGTCCTGACTTTC. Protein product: CATLSLSVDSGANVLTF.

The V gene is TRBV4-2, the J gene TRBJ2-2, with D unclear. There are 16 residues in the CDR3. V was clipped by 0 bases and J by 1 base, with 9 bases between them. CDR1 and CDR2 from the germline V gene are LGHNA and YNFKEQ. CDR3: CASSQESGLNTGELFF. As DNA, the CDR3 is TGTGCCAGCAGCCAAGAATCCGGGTTGAACACCGGGGAGCTGTTTTTT.

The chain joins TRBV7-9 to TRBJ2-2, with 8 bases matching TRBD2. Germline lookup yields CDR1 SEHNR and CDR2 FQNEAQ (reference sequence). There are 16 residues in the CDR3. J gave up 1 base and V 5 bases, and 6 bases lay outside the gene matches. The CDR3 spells CASSPFSGVNTGELFF. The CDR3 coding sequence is TGTGCCAGCAGCCCCTTTAGCGGGGTGAACACCGGGGAGCTGTTTTTT. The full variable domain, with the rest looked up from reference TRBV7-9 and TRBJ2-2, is DTGVSQNPRHKITKRGQNVTFRCDPISEHNRLYWYRQTLGQGPEFLTYFQNEAQLEKSRLLSDRFSAERPKGSFSTLEIQRTEQGDSAMYLCASSPFSGVNTGELFFGEGSRLTVL.

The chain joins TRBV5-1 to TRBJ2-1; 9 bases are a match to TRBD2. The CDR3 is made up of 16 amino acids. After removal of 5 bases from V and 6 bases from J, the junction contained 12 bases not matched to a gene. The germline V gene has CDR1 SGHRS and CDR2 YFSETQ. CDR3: CASRLSMTSGSNEQFF. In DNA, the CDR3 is TGCGCCAGCAGATTGAGTATGACTAGCGGATCCAATGAGCAGTTCTTC.

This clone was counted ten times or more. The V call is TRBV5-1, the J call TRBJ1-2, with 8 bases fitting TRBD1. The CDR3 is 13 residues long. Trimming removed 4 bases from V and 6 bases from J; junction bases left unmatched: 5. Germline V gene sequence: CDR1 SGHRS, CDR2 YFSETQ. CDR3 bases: TGCGCCAGCAGCCACCCGGGACAGGATGGCTACACCTTC. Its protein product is CASSHPGQDGYTF.